The clone carrying this T cell receptor (beta chain) was counted between two and nine times. The ends were cut back, 4 bases at V and 0 bases at J, with 15 bases in the middle. The V gene's germline CDR1 is MDHEN and CDR2 SYDVKM. This CDR3 has 17 residues. TCRdb reprocessed the RT-PCR reads via MiXCR and lists one record per CDR3 protein. This sample carries roughly 500,000 distinct CDR3 sequences, less than 25% of them seen once, and the ten largest clones take about 3%. This sample was included in a study of response to subunit inactivated influenza vaccine. These same data were also listed under a study on T cells expressing NK-cell markers. That work states: Researchers built TCR beta cDNA using 5'RACE template switching with UMIs. HCMV seropositivity characterized seven of the eight sequenced donors, and seronegativity one. Dominant NKG2C+ clonotypes made up 1.0-7.0% of CD8+ T cells in roughly 6 donors.

The sample here was CD4+ T cells sorted from PBMCs, taken about 11 days after vaccination. V gene TRBV28 combines with J gene TRBJ2-2; D gene unclear. This receptor was taken from a man in his fifties who received an inactivated influenza vaccine. CDR3 sequence (DNA): TGTGCCAGCAGTTCCCCCCGGGTCTTTTCGAACACCGGGGAGCTGTTTTTT. Translating gives CASSSPRVFSNTGELFF.